Below, 31 T cell receptor beta chains from the same sample are listed, as sequenced in a study of blood T cell repertoires in COVID-19. TCRdb's copy holds only in-frame clones and misses some; the assay was immunoSEQ multiplex PCR. The sample records fewer than 300,000 clones, approximately 89% being singletons. The sequencing input was peripheral blood. All receptors come from a man aged 35-49 years who had recovered from COVID-19.

This chain links TRBV5-1 with TRBJ2-7; 8 bases fit TRBD1. CDR1 and CDR2 (germline): SGHRS, YFSETQ. There are 13 residues in the CDR3. V shed 4 bases and J 6 bases; nucleotides not matched to a gene: 6. The DNA of the CDR3 is TGCGCCAGCAGCACCACAGGGGGAGGCGAGCAGTACTTC. This translates into CASSTTGGGEQYF. Looking up the rest from reference TRBV5-1 and TRBJ2-7 gives the full variable domain: KAGVTQTPRYLIKTRGQQVTLSCSPISGHRSVSWYQQTPGQGLQFLFEYFSETQRNKGNFPGRFSGRQFSNSRSEMNVSTLELGDSALYLCASSTTGGGEQYFGPGTRLTVT.

The rearrangement joins TRBV6-6 to TRBJ2-2, with D possibly matching TRBD2 (5 bases). CDR1 and CDR2 (germline): MNHNY, SVGAGI (reference sequence). This CDR3 comprises 15 residues. The V and J ends lost 6 bases and 5 bases respectively, with 16 bases between them. In DNA, the CDR3 is TGTGCCAGCAGCGGACTCAGGTCGCGTACCGGGGAGCTGTTTTTT. Translated: CASSGLRSRTGELFF.

The chain links TRBV19 to TRBJ1-5; D not resolved. The CDR3 runs 16 residues. Germline CDR1 LNHDA, CDR2 SQIVND (reference sequence). The germline V and J ends were trimmed by 4 bases and 4 bases, with 17 bases remaining between them. This CDR3 reads CASSTLKRDPNQPQHF. In nucleotides, the CDR3 is TGTGCCAGTAGTACCCTTAAGCGTGATCCTAATCAGCCCCAGCATTTT.

CDR3 sequence (DNA): TGTGCCAGTAGATGGGGCTCTGTGAACACTGAAGCTTTCTTT. Translated: CASRWGSVNTEAFF. The chain recombines TRBV19 with TRBJ1-1; D possibly corresponds to TRBD1 (5 bases). Germline assignment: CDR1 LNHDA and CDR2 SQIVND (reference sequence). Trimming shortened V by 6 bases and J by 0 bases, and 11 bases separated the two germline ends. The CDR3 has 14 amino acids.

This chain connects TRBV18 to TRBJ2-1; D remains unclear. Germline CDR1 is KGHSH and CDR2 is LQKENI. The CDR3 loop spans 18 amino acids. The germline V and J ends were trimmed by 1 base and 7 bases, with 23 bases remaining between them. DNA for the CDR3: TGTGCCAGCTCACCACTTCCCTCCGGCAGCGCCACGTCTAATGAGCAGTTCTTC. Translation gives CASSPLPSGSATSNEQFF.

The chain joins TRBV4-3 to TRBJ1-1; a weak D match, TRBD1 (6 bases). The CDR3 runs to 13 residues. CDR1 LGHNA and CDR2 YSLEER come from the germline V gene. V shed 1 base and J shed 7 bases, with 10 bases lying between them. Written as DNA, the CDR3 is TGCGCCAGCAGCCAAGGGTACAGGGATGAAGCTTTCTTT. Encoded protein: CASSQGYRDEAFF.

The chain's CDR3 is CASRETSMITGELFF. The CDR3 nucleotides read TGTGCCAGCAGAGAGACTAGTATGATCACCGGGGAGCTGTTTTTT. The chain employs TRBV2 and TRBJ2-2; a weak D match, TRBD2 (6 bases). The CDR3 extends over 15 amino acids. V shed 6 bases and J shed 4 bases, with 15 bases lying between them. CDR1 SNHLY and CDR2 FYNNEI come from the germline V gene.

This chain joins TRBV27 and TRBJ1-1; no clear D gene. Trimming removed 3 bases from V and 1 base from J, with 6 bases in between. The CDR3 contains 13 residues. Germline V gene lookup returns CDR1 MNHEY and CDR2 SMNVEV (reference sequence). This CDR3 is CASSFRGNTEAFF. DNA for the CDR3: TGTGCCAGCAGTTTCAGAGGGAACACTGAAGCTTTCTTT.

J is TRBJ2-5 and V is TRBV3-1 (or the pseudogene TRBV3-2); 9 positions match TRBD2. CDR1 is LGHDT, CDR2 YNNKEL, per germline (reference sequence). V trimming: 1 base; J trimming: 2 bases; junction bases outside the gene matches: 5. The CDR3 is 16 amino acids. CDR3 nucleotide sequence: TGTGCCAGCAGCCAAGTCGGGACTAGCCAACAAGAGACCCAGTACTTC. This sequence encodes CASSQVGTSQQETQYF.

This rearrangement joins TRBV6-5 to TRBJ2-5; D gene ambiguous. With 0 bases removed from V and 7 bases from J, the gap between germline ends came to 12 bases. Germline V lookup: CDR1 MNHEY, CDR2 SVGAGI. This CDR3 contains 14 residues. CDR3 sequence reads: CASSYSRGPWTQYF. In nucleotides, the CDR3 is TGTGCCAGCAGTTACTCGAGAGGTCCGTGGACCCAGTACTTC.

The chain uses TRBV11-2 and TRBJ1-2; 9 bases line up with TRBD1. The germline CDR1 and CDR2 sequences are SGHAT and FQNNGV. The CDR3 runs to 16 residues. With 5 bases clipped from V and 4 bases from J, the junction kept 11 bases outside the gene matches. In nucleotides, the CDR3 is TGTGCCAGCAGCCCACAGGGGGACAGGGTGGGCTATGGCTACACCTTC. It specifies CASSPQGDRVGYGYTF. Looking up the rest from reference TRBV11-2 and TRBJ1-2 gives the full variable domain: EAGVAQSPRYKIIEKRQSVAFWCNPISGHATLYWYQQILGQGPKLLIQFQNNGVVDDSQLPKDRFSAERLKGVDSTLKIQPAKLEDSAVYLCASSPQGDRVGYGYTFGSGTRLTVV.

The chain uses TRBV2 and TRBJ2-7, with D possibly being TRBD1 (5 bases). Trimming cost V 0 bases and J 4 bases, with 13 bases left between them. There are 15 residues in the CDR3. Germline V gene lookup returns CDR1 SNHLY and CDR2 FYNNEI. CDR3 sequence: CASSEALPRVYEQYF. As DNA, the CDR3 is TGTGCCAGCAGTGAAGCGCTTCCCAGGGTTTACGAGCAGTACTTC.

The chain joins TRBV10-3 to TRBJ2-1, with D perhaps matching TRBD2 (5 bases). In germline, CDR1 is ENHRY, CDR2 SYGVKD. This CDR3 is built from 17 residues. V gave up 0 bases and J gave up 6 bases, with 18 bases separating them. Here the CDR3 DNA reads TGTGCCATCAGTGAGTCGATGAAGTGGGAGCAAAGCAATGAGCAGTTCTTC. Translating it yields CAISESMKWEQSNEQFF.

The V and J genes are TRBV2 and TRBJ1-4, with D possibly matching TRBD1 (5 bases). CDR3 size: 18 residues. V lost 1 base and J lost 2, with 17 bases in between. CDR1 and CDR2 (germline): SNHLY, FYNNEI. The CDR3 spells CASSEGAGWGHTNEKLFF. The CDR3 region has the DNA TGTGCCAGCAGTGAAGGGGCAGGTTGGGGCCATACTAATGAAAAACTGTTTTTT.

This clone was seen more than once but under ten times. This chain links TRBV7-3 with TRBJ2-7, with TRBD2 matching 12 bases. In germline, CDR1 is SGHTA, CDR2 FQGTGA. V shed 4 bases, J shed 5 bases, and the junction held 6 bases outside the gene matches. The CDR3 consists of 15 residues. CDR3 in amino acids: CASSSRTSGTNEQYF. CDR3 coding DNA: TGTGCCAGCAGCTCCCGGACTAGCGGGACCAACGAGCAGTACTTC.

In this sample, this clone turned up once. The genes are TRBV4-3 and TRBJ2-2; 7 nucleotides match TRBD2. Looked up from germline, CDR1 is LGHNA and CDR2 is YSLEER. CDR3 length equals 16 residues. The V segment lost 0 bases and the J segment 1 base; nucleotides outside the gene matches: 2. Here the CDR3 reads CASSQEGGRNTGELFF. As DNA, the CDR3 is TGCGCCAGCAGCCAAGAAGGCGGGAGGAACACCGGGGAGCTGTTTTTT.

This clone was counted between two and nine times. V gene TRBV6-5 combines with J gene TRBJ1-1, with D uncertain. Trimming cost V 3 bases and J 1 base, with 9 bases left between them. Germline lookup yields CDR1 MNHEY and CDR2 SVGAGI. This CDR3 contains 14 residues. The CDR3 region is CASSYGTTNTEAFF. The CDR3 DNA reads TGTGCCAGCAGTTATGGCACTACGAACACTGAAGCTTTCTTT.

The chain combines TRBV9 with TRBJ1-1; weak D call: TRBD1 (6 bases). The CDR3 loop spans 14 amino acids. The V and J ends lost 3 bases and 0 bases respectively, with 9 bases between them. From germline, CDR1 is SGDLS and CDR2 YYNGEE. The CDR3 loop reads CASSARQVNTEAFF. CDR3 bases: TGTGCCAGCAGCGCCCGACAGGTGAACACTGAAGCTTTCTTT.

The J gene is TRBJ1-5, the V gene TRBV2; 7 nucleotides align to TRBD1. Germline V CDR1 and CDR2: SNHLY, FYNNEI. J lost 0 bases, V lost 4 bases, and 3 bases had no gene match. The CDR3 totals 15 residues. CDR3 nucleotides: TGTGCCAGCAGTGGGGACAGTTATAGCAATCAGCCCCAGCATTTT. It yields the protein CASSGDSYSNQPQHF.

The chain carries TRBV9 and TRBJ2-1; TRBD2 matches at 10 bases. Germline values: CDR1 SGDLS, CDR2 YYNGEE. Trimming took 0 bases from V and 9 from J; bases not matched to a gene: 12. The CDR3 runs to 17 residues. This CDR3 is CASSVATGLAGDFEQFF. The CDR3 DNA sequence: TGTGCCAGCAGCGTAGCTACTGGGCTAGCGGGAGACTTTGAGCAGTTCTTC.

This rearrangement joins TRBV7-8 to TRBJ1-1; 9 positions match TRBD1. V was clipped by 5 bases and J by 4 bases; unmatched bases: 8. This CDR3 contains 15 residues. Germline assignment: CDR1 SGHVS and CDR2 FQNEAQ. CDR3 DNA sequence: TGTGCCAGCAGCCCGACAGGGGGAGAGGCCACTGAAGCTTTCTTT. It translates to CASSPTGGEATEAFF. The complete variable domain, with remaining parts taken from reference TRBV7-8 and TRBJ1-1, reads GAGVSQSPRYKVAKRGQDVALRCDPISGHVSLFWYQQALGQGPEFLTYFQNEAQLDKSGLPSDRFFAERPEGSVSTLKIQRTQQEDSAVYLCASSPTGGEATEAFFGQGTRLTVV.

The chain has TRBV9 and TRBJ2-3; TRBD2 aligns across 10 bases. CDR3 length equals 16 residues. V lost 0 bases and J lost 6; bases outside the gene matches: 7. Germline CDR1 is SGDLS and CDR2 is YYNGEE. This chain's CDR3 is CASSVGSGGAGDTQYF. CDR3 nucleotides: TGTGCCAGCAGCGTAGGGAGCGGGGGGGCCGGGGATACGCAGTATTTT.

The chain employs TRBV7-9 and TRBJ1-4, with TRBD1 matching over 8 bases. Germline CDR1 SEHNR, CDR2 FQNEAQ (reference sequence). The CDR3 spans 14 residues. Germline trimming cut 5 bases from V and 6 bases from J; bases unmatched to any gene: 5. CDR3 sequence (DNA): TGTGCCAGCAGCAACCGGGACAGGTATGAAAAACTGTTTTTT. Translated: CASSNRDRYEKLFF.

V is TRBV6-2 or TRBV6-3 and J is TRBJ1-1, with D maybe TRBD1 (5 bases). V gave up 2 bases and J gave up 3 bases, with 13 bases separating them. This CDR3 is 15 amino acids long. Germline CDR1 MNHEY, CDR2 SVGEGT. CDR3 sequence (DNA): TGTGCCAGCAGTTACAGGTACGGAGGGGACACTGAAGCTTTCTTT. This sequence encodes CASSYRYGGDTEAFF.

This clone was counted a few times. Other DNA sequences in this specimen translate into the identical CDR3. The chain combines TRBV6-5 with TRBJ1-2; 8 bases map to TRBD1. Losses at the gene ends were 0 bases for V and 2 bases for J; bases not matched to a gene: 5. The CDR3 extends over 16 amino acids. Germline V CDR1 and CDR2: MNHEY, SVGAGI. The CDR3 is CASSYSRTGGNYGYTF. The CDR3 DNA is TGTGCCAGCAGTTACTCGAGAACAGGGGGGAACTATGGCTACACCTTC.

V and J are TRBV7-8 and TRBJ2-3; D is perhaps TRBD2 (6 bases). The CDR3 covers 13 residues. Trimming took off 5 bases at V and 8 bases at J, with 14 bases between the two ends. The V gene's germline CDR1 is SGHVS and CDR2 FQNEAQ. DNA for the CDR3: TGTGCCAGCAGCGCTAGGTTGGGGGGTACGCAGTATTTT. This translates into CASSARLGGTQYF. Drawing the rest from reference TRBV7-8 and TRBJ2-3, the complete variable domain is GAGVSQSPRYKVAKRGQDVALRCDPISGHVSLFWYQQALGQGPEFLTYFQNEAQLDKSGLPSDRFFAERPEGSVSTLKIQRTQQEDSAVYLCASSARLGGTQYFGPGTRLTVL.

V and J are TRBV7-2 and TRBJ1-2; D uncertain. The length of the CDR3 is 14 residues. Germline assignment: CDR1 SGHTA and CDR2 FQGNSA. Trimming left V 1 base short and J 4 bases short, with 10 bases between. CDR3 DNA sequence: TGTGCCAGCAGCTTAGTTCCGGGAAGCTATGGCTACACCTTC. It translates to CASSLVPGSYGYTF.

The V and J genes are TRBV21-1 and TRBJ1-4. TRBV21-1 counts as a pseudogene. This CDR3 spans 16 amino acids. CDR3 coding DNA: TGTGCCAGCAGCAAACTAGCCTCTGCAACTAATGAAAAACTGTTTTTT. It codes for CASSKLASATNEKLFF.

This chain connects TRBV6-5 to TRBJ2-3, with 8 bases aligning to TRBD2. In germline, CDR1 is MNHEY, CDR2 SVGAGI. V was clipped by 6 bases and J by 4 bases; unmatched bases: 3. This CDR3 spans 13 amino acids. The CDR3 DNA is TGTGCCAGCAGACCGGGACTAGCAGATACGCAGTATTTT. Protein: CASRPGLADTQYF.

V gene TRBV7-6 combines with J gene TRBJ2-1, with 8 bases that match TRBD2. The CDR3 has 18 residues. Germline CDR1 is SGHVS and CDR2 is FNYEAQ. V shed 5 bases, J shed 10 bases, and the junction held 22 bases outside the gene matches. CDR3 sequence reads: CASSPSTWSSGRGGEQFF. The DNA for the CDR3 is TGTGCCAGCAGCCCCTCCACTTGGTCCAGCGGGAGAGGCGGGGAGCAGTTCTTC.

In this sample, this clone turned up once. The V gene is TRBV6-6, the J gene TRBJ2-7, with D unclear. V was clipped by 6 bases and J by 3 bases, with 18 bases between them. Looked up from germline, CDR1 is MNHNY and CDR2 is SVGAGI (reference sequence). The CDR3 sequence is 15 residues long. The CDR3 protein is CASSLEKAHNYEQYF. CDR3 sequence (DNA): TGTGCCAGCAGCCTAGAGAAGGCTCACAACTACGAGCAGTACTTC.